The text below deals with one T cell receptor beta chain. Germline lookup yields CDR1 ENHRY and CDR2 SYGVKD. V lost 3 bases, J lost 3 bases, and 8 bases lay in between. The CDR3 consists of 13 residues. This sample was included in a study of cytomegalovirus exposure and HLA in healthy donors. Researchers ran the PCR with 60 Vbeta and 13 Jbeta primers. TCRdb keeps only in-frame clones here, not all; method: immunoSEQ multiplex PCR. The sample lists some 150,000 clones; 70% to 85% were seen once. The V gene is TRBV10-3, the J gene TRBJ1-2, with no clear D. Sequenced sample: PBMCs. This TCR derives from a man aged 35-49 years in good health and CMV-seropositive. The CDR3 region is CAISDGSYYGYTF. The CDR3 DNA is TGTGCCATCAGTGACGGGAGTTACTATGGCTACACCTTC.